The entry that follows covers one T cell receptor beta chain sequence. These data originate in a study of blood T cell repertoires in COVID-19. Overall study: The samples span acute and convalescent COVID-19 from the United States, Italy and Spain.

Here immunoSEQ multiplex PCR was the method, and the copy in TCRdb shows in-frame clones only, minus some. The repertoire holds approximately 74,000 clones, with more than 70% as singletons. V was pared by 6 bases and J by 2 bases, with 4 bases of the junction left unmatched. The CDR3 covers 13 residues. CDR1 is MDHEN and CDR2 is SYDVKM in the germline V gene. The sample taken for sequencing was peripheral blood. The source of this sequence is a human donor in a cohort sampled during active COVID-19. The rearrangement uses TRBV28 and TRBJ2-7; 7 bases match TRBD1. CDR3: CASRIGQAYEQYF. CDR3 nucleotides: TGTGCCAGCAGGATAGGACAGGCCTACGAGCAGTACTTC. Looking up the rest from reference TRBV28 and TRBJ2-7 gives the full variable domain: DVKVTQSSRYLVKRTGEKVFLECVQDMDHENMFWYRQDPGLGLRLIYFSYDVKMKEKGDIPEGYSVSREKKERFSLILESASTNQTSMYLCASRIGQAYEQYFGPGTRLTVT.